The TCR beta chain described here comes from a study of cytomegalovirus exposure and HLA in healthy donors. General observations from the study: For TCR beta chains, V- and J-gene trimming was later linked to a missense DCLRE1C variant.

Concerning this clone: The target antigen is unknown.

PCR used 60 Vbeta primers and 13 Jbeta primers. The data were produced by immunoSEQ multiplex PCR, yet TCRdb's version contains in-frame clones alone and is incomplete. The sample holds approximately 140,000 clones, roughly 80% seen once. The CDR3 is made up of 15 amino acids. Germline V gives CDR1 SNHLY, CDR2 FYNNEI. The V segment lost 7 bases and the J segment 6 bases; nucleotides outside the gene matches: 9. Sequencing input: PBMCs. This clonotype originated in a girl under 10 years old in good health and CMV-seronegative. V usage is TRBV2 and J usage is TRBJ2-7, with TRBD2 identical over 13 bases. The CDR3 nucleotides are TGTGCCAGCACAAGACTAGCGGGGGGATCGGGCGAGCAGTACTTC. This sequence encodes CASTRLAGGSGEQYF.